What follows are 18 T cell receptor beta chains derived from one specimen sequenced in a study of CD8 T cells in Susac syndrome. Random hexamers served to reverse transcribe about 0.5 to 1 ug RNA. MiXCR was run by TCRdb on the immunoSEQ multiplex PCR reads, yielding one entry per CDR3 protein. The data contain some 160,000 distinct CDR3 sequences, about 91% of them singletons. Source material: CD4+ T cells from PBMCs. Source of these receptors: a human donor in good health.

The chain uses TRBV20-1 and TRBJ2-1, with D possibly called TRBD1 or TRBD2 (7 bases each). This CDR3 spans 13 amino acids. In germline, CDR1 is DFQATT, CDR2 SNEGSKA (reference sequence). Trimming stripped 6 bases from V and 8 bases from J, with 17 bases between. CDR3 nucleotides: TGCAGTGCCTATCTGGGAGGGGGCCATGAGCAGTTCTTC. Amino acid sequence: CSAYLGGGHEQFF.

The J gene is TRBJ2-4, the V gene TRBV7-2, with D perhaps matching TRBD2 (6 bases). Trimming took off 3 bases at V and 8 bases at J, with 11 bases between the two ends. CDR3 length: 13 residues. Germline values: CDR1 SGHTA, CDR2 FQGNSA. CDR3 region: CASSLGGGDIQYF. The DNA of the CDR3 is TGTGCCAGCAGCTTGGGCGGAGGGGACATTCAGTACTTC.

The genes are TRBV20-1 and TRBJ1-5, with 9 bases identical to TRBD1. This CDR3 spans 14 amino acids. V gave up 6 bases and J gave up 6 bases; unmatched junction bases: 9. Germline-derived CDR1 and CDR2 are DFQATT and SNEGSKA (reference sequence). Here the CDR3 DNA reads TGCAGTGCCCGGGGACAGGGCTACGGTCAGCCCCAGCATTTT. It codes for CSARGQGYGQPQHF.

J is TRBJ1-1 and V is TRBV6-1; 7 bases fit TRBD1. This CDR3 comprises 13 residues. Germline V gives CDR1 MNHNS, CDR2 SASEGT. Trimming took 5 bases from V and 5 from J; bases not matched to a gene: 5. This chain's CDR3 is CASSLGQTTEAFF. The CDR3 region has the DNA TGTGCCAGCAGTCTGGGACAGACAACTGAAGCTTTCTTT.

A note on this clonotype: The junction does not match germline at one end; this may be a read error. V is TRBV20-1 and J is TRBJ2-5, with 9 bases aligning to TRBD2. The germline V gene encodes CDR1 DFQATT and CDR2 SNEGSKA (reference sequence). The CDR3 loop spans 13 amino acids. This CDR3 reads CSARAGGGETQYF. The CDR3 DNA reads TGCAGTGCCAGAGCGGGAGGAGGAGAGACCCAGTACTTC.

V usage is TRBV29-1 and J usage is TRBJ2-7, with D hard to call. The V end lost 6 bases, the J end lost 7 bases, and 16 bases lay between the germline ends. CDR3 size: 12 residues. CDR1 SQVTM and CDR2 ANQGSEA come from the germline V gene. The CDR3 sequence: CSVRKASREQYF. The CDR3 DNA is TGCAGCGTGCGCAAGGCTTCTAGGGAGCAGTACTTC.

This clonotype appeared a few times. This chain connects TRBV7-9 to TRBJ2-3; possible D gene TRBD1, 5 bases. The CDR3 is 13 residues long. V dropped 9 bases and J dropped 1 base, with 11 bases sitting between them. Germline V lookup: CDR1 SEHNR, CDR2 FQNEAQ (reference sequence). The CDR3 protein is CASSLQGTDTQYF. As DNA, the CDR3 is TGTGCCAGTAGTCTACAGGGCACAGATACGCAGTATTTT. Combining the CDR3 with reference TRBV7-9 and TRBJ2-3 gives the whole variable domain DTGVSQNPRHKITKRGQNVTFRCDPISEHNRLYWYRQTLGQGPEFLTYFQNEAQLEKSRLLSDRFSAERPKGSFSTLEIQRTEQGDSAMYLCASSLQGTDTQYFGPGTRLTVL.

The chain uses TRBV20-1 and TRBJ2-5, with TRBD2 matching over 10 bases. The CDR3 has 16 amino acids. Germline V gene data show CDR1 as DFQATT and CDR2 as SNEGSKA (reference sequence). Unmatched junction bases numbered 8, after V lost 3 bases and J lost 1 base. CDR3 sequence reads: CSARKGLAGVQETQYF. The CDR3 DNA follows: TGCAGTGCTAGGAAGGGTCTAGCGGGGGTCCAAGAGACCCAGTACTTC.

V and J are TRBV18 and TRBJ1-1, with a possible D match to TRBD1 (6 bases). CDR3 size: 17 residues. Germline CDR1 is KGHSH and CDR2 is LQKENI. Between the trimmed V and J ends, which lost 1 base and 1 base, there was a span of 16 bases. CDR3 coding DNA: TGTGCCAGCTCACCACGACAGGCGGGAAGGGGGAACACTGAAGCTTTCTTT. This sequence encodes CASSPRQAGRGNTEAFF.

This clonotype was counted a few times. The V call is TRBV6-6, the J call TRBJ2-7; TRBD2 agrees at 11 bases. This CDR3 comprises 14 residues. The germline gives CDR1 MNHNY, CDR2 SVGAGI (reference sequence). The trim removed 5 bases at V and 7 bases at J, leaving 7 bases unmatched. The CDR3 DNA reads as TGTGCCAGCAGTAAGCTAGCGGGGGGCCTGGAGCAGTACTTC. As protein: CASSKLAGGLEQYF.

The genes are TRBV2 and TRBJ2-5, with D hard to call. This CDR3 is built from 13 residues. The V end was cut by 10 bases, the J end by 5 bases, with 17 bases between. Germline values: CDR1 SNHLY, CDR2 FYNNEI. The chain's CDR3 is CATRSRVTETQYF. In nucleotides, the CDR3 is TGTGCCACCCGGTCACGGGTGACGGAGACCCAGTACTTC.

The chain couples TRBV20-1 to TRBJ1-4; D gene unclear. From germline, CDR1 is DFQATT and CDR2 SNEGSKA (reference sequence). The CDR3 length is 14 residues. The ends were cut back, 0 bases at V and 7 bases at J, with 12 bases in the middle. In DNA, the CDR3 is TGCAGTGCTAGAGATCGGTCCGGATTTGAAAAACTGTTTTTT. It codes for CSARDRSGFEKLFF.

The CDR3 nucleotides are TGTGCCATCCTGGGGACTAGCGGGGATCGACCATACAATGAGCAGTTCTTC. Translated: CAILGTSGDRPYNEQFF. The rearrangement joins TRBV10-3 to TRBJ2-1; 13 bases line up with TRBD2. V was pared by 8 bases and J by 4 bases, with 11 bases of the junction left unmatched. This CDR3 spans 17 amino acids. Germline assignment: CDR1 ENHRY and CDR2 SYGVKD.

Here the CDR3 DNA reads TGCAGTGCTACCGCAGGGGGACAGCCCCAGCATTTT. This translates into CSATAGGQPQHF. This chain uses TRBV20-1 with TRBJ1-5; 7 positions agree with TRBD1. This CDR3 spans 12 amino acids. Germline V gives CDR1 DFQATT, CDR2 SNEGSKA (reference sequence). The ends lost 4 bases at V and 7 bases at J; junction bases unmatched: 4.

This chain connects TRBV29-1 to TRBJ1-2; tentative D call: TRBD1 (5 bases). The V and J ends lost 4 bases and 2 bases respectively, with 14 bases between them. In germline, CDR1 is SQVTM, CDR2 ANQGSEA. The CDR3 extends over 14 amino acids. In nucleotides, the CDR3 is TGCAGCGTTGTAGGCGGGGGTGGAAACTATGGCTACACCTTC. It specifies CSVVGGGGNYGYTF.

The CDR3 DNA is TGCAGTGCTAGATTAGCCCTCGGCGCCGGGGAGCTGTTTTTT. The encoded protein is CSARLALGAGELFF. The rearrangement joins TRBV20-1 to TRBJ2-2, with D unclear. Germline CDR1 DFQATT, CDR2 SNEGSKA (reference sequence). This CDR3 spans 14 amino acids. Between the trimmed V and J ends, which lost 2 bases and 6 bases, there was a span of 13 bases.

The chain uses TRBV29-1 and TRBJ2-7; no clear D. V lost 3 bases, J lost 7 bases, and 7 bases lay in between. CDR1 is SQVTM, CDR2 ANQGSEA, per germline. The CDR3 is 10 amino acids. CDR3 amino acids: CSVDGREQYF. CDR3 bases: TGCAGCGTTGACGGGCGGGAGCAGTACTTC.

The V and J genes are TRBV19 and TRBJ2-7, with 10 bases fitting TRBD1. The CDR3 extends over 14 amino acids. The J segment lost 6 bases and the V segment lost 5 bases, leaving 7 bases of the junction unmatched. CDR1 and CDR2 (germline): LNHDA, SQIVND (reference sequence). CDR3 coding DNA: TGTGCCAGTAGTGACCAGACAGGGGGCATCGAGCAGTACTTC. Translated: CASSDQTGGIEQYF.